This TCR beta chain was captured by sequencing in a study of ipilimumab plus nivolumab after autologous stem cell transplantation. About the study: A median of 8 nivolumab and a few ipilimumab doses were given. Myeloma cases were transplant-naive high-risk or relapsed within 3 years post first autologous transplant.

The data were produced by immunoSEQ multiplex PCR, yet TCRdb's version contains in-frame clones alone and is incomplete. Among about 6,300 clones listed, 80% to 90% were seen once. Through week 26, nivolumab 3 mg/kg IV was given weeks 1, 4, 7, 10, then biweekly. This TCR came from a female donor with multiple myeloma. The material sequenced was PBMCs, taken in a trial of ipilimumab plus nivolumab as post-transplant consolidation.

CDR3 residues: CASRAGYEQFF. CDR3 sequence (DNA): TGCGCCAGCAGGGCGGGGTATGAGCAGTTCTTC. The V gene is TRBV5-1, the J gene TRBJ2-1; possible D gene TRBD2, 6 bases. Trimming pared 5 bases from V and 8 bases from J, leaving 8 bases between. Germline V CDR1 and CDR2: SGHRS, YFSETQ. This CDR3 spans 11 amino acids.